Below, 27 T cell receptor beta chains from the same sample are listed, as sequenced in a study of PD-1 blockade in classical Hodgkin lymphoma. Method: immunoSEQ multiplex PCR; TCRdb's copy keeps in-frame clones and lacks some. This sample has approximately 90,000 clones; about 90% occur once, and the top ten carry over 2%. Relapse was seen in all patients after autologous stem cell transplantation, and brentuximab vedotin exposure was variable. The sample here was peripheral blood mononuclear cells (PBMCs), taken before the second cycle of nivolumab. These receptors originate from a human donor with classical Hodgkin lymphoma.

The sample holds one count of this clone. The chain recombines TRBV27 with TRBJ1-2, with D maybe TRBD1 (6 bases). The V gene's germline CDR1 is MNHEY and CDR2 SMNVEV (reference sequence). The germline V and J ends were trimmed by 6 bases and 4 bases, with 12 bases remaining between them. This CDR3 has 13 residues. This CDR3 reads CASRETGTYGYTF. The CDR3 DNA is TGTGCCAGCAGGGAAACAGGGACCTATGGCTACACCTTC.

The genes are TRBV5-1 and TRBJ2-2; TRBD2 matches at 9 bases. The CDR3 runs 17 residues. The trim removed 4 bases at V and 8 bases at J, leaving 15 bases unmatched. Germline lookup yields CDR1 SGHRS and CDR2 YFSETQ. This CDR3 reads CASSPFSTSGQTGELFF. CDR3 nucleotide sequence: TGCGCCAGCAGCCCCTTCTCGACTAGCGGACAGACAGGGGAGCTGTTTTTT.

The chain combines TRBV11-2 with TRBJ2-5, with 8 bases identical to TRBD2. CDR3 length: 16 residues. Germline V gene sequence: CDR1 SGHAT, CDR2 FQNNGV. V trimming: 5 bases; J trimming: 2 bases; junction bases outside the gene matches: 10. This CDR3 is CASSKATGRVQETQYF. As DNA, the CDR3 is TGTGCCAGCAGCAAGGCTACCGGGAGGGTTCAAGAGACCCAGTACTTC.

In this sample, this clone turned up a few times. The rearrangement joins TRBV5-4 to TRBJ2-1; D is uncertain. CDR3 size: 12 residues. Between the trimmed V and J ends, which lost 2 bases and 9 bases, there was a span of 9 bases. Per the germline V gene, CDR1 is SGHNT and CDR2 is YYREEE (reference sequence). The CDR3 region has the DNA TGTGCCAGCAGCTTCCCCGCCGGTGAGCAGTTCTTC. Protein product: CASSFPAGEQFF.

This clone was seen a single time. CDR3 region: CASTGGVGSYGYTF. CDR3 in DNA: TGTGCCAGCACCGGCGGGGTAGGGAGCTATGGCTACACCTTC. The J gene is TRBJ1-2, the V gene TRBV6-6; D is ambiguous. This CDR3 contains 14 residues. The germline CDR1 and CDR2 sequences are MNHNY and SVGAGI (reference sequence). Deletions cut 7 bases from V and 4 bases from J, with 16 bases between.

The rearrangement links TRBV5-1 to TRBJ2-5, with 7 positions matching TRBD1. The V segment lost 4 bases and the J segment 1 base; nucleotides outside the gene matches: 19. Germline CDR1 SGHRS, CDR2 YFSETQ. CDR3 length: 19 residues. CDR3 loop: CASSAPGQPKGRRQETQYF. CDR3 DNA sequence: TGCGCCAGCAGCGCGCCGGGACAGCCTAAGGGACGGCGCCAAGAGACCCAGTACTTC.

V usage is TRBV19 and J usage is TRBJ2-1; tentatively, D is TRBD1 (5 bases). The CDR3 consists of 15 residues. The V end was cut by 3 bases, the J end by 4 bases, with 13 bases between. Germline CDR1 reads LNHDA; CDR2 reads SQIVND (reference sequence). CDR3 amino acids: CASSIGALTYNEQFF. The CDR3 bases are TGTGCCAGTAGTATTGGGGCCCTGACTTACAATGAGCAGTTCTTC. Based on the CDR3 plus reference TRBV19 and TRBJ2-1, the full variable domain is DGGITQSPKYLFRKEGQNVTLSCEQNLNHDAMYWYRQDPGQGLRLIYYSQIVNDFQKGDIAEGYSVSREKKESFPLTVTSAQKNPTAFYLCASSIGALTYNEQFFGPGTRLTVL.

This clone was detected only once. The chain is built from TRBV27 and TRBJ1-2, with D perhaps matching TRBD1 (6 bases). Germline lookup yields CDR1 MNHEY and CDR2 SMNVEV (reference sequence). This CDR3 region has 14 residues. Trimming shortened V by 3 bases and J by 3 bases, and 11 bases separated the two germline ends. The CDR3 sequence: CASSLGALYYGYTF. Written as DNA, the CDR3 is TGTGCCAGCAGTTTGGGGGCGCTCTACTATGGCTACACCTTC.

This chain uses TRBV19 with TRBJ2-1, with D possibly matching TRBD2 (5 bases). The germline V gene has CDR1 LNHDA and CDR2 SQIVND (reference sequence). This CDR3 has 16 amino acids. The ends were cut back, 7 bases at V and 7 bases at J, with 23 bases in the middle. CDR3 nucleotide sequence: TGTGCCAGTACCATCTTCGTAGGGAGCCCCCAGAATGAGCAGTTCTTC. This translates into CASTIFVGSPQNEQFF. Filled out from reference TRBV19 and TRBJ2-1, the complete variable domain reads DGGITQSPKYLFRKEGQNVTLSCEQNLNHDAMYWYRQDPGQGLRLIYYSQIVNDFQKGDIAEGYSVSREKKESFPLTVTSAQKNPTAFYLCASTIFVGSPQNEQFFGPGTRLTVL.

The rearrangement uses TRBV5-6 and TRBJ2-6; TRBD1 aligns across 7 bases. The V segment lost 4 bases and the J segment 1 base; nucleotides outside the gene matches: 14. The CDR3 has 19 residues. The germline V gene encodes CDR1 SGHDT and CDR2 YYEEEE. This chain's CDR3 is CASSKRRTGPKSGANVLTF. As DNA, the CDR3 is TGTGCCAGCAGCAAGAGAAGGACAGGCCCGAAATCTGGGGCCAACGTCCTGACTTTC.

This chain uses TRBV28 with TRBJ2-7, with D possibly matching TRBD1 (5 bases). CDR3 length: 12 residues. V was trimmed by 10 bases and J by 2 bases, leaving 12 bases between them. CDR1 and CDR2 (germline): MDHEN, SYDVKM. Here the CDR3 reads CATQTETYEQYF. The CDR3 region has the DNA TGTGCCACGCAGACAGAAACCTACGAGCAGTACTTC.

V and J are TRBV9 and TRBJ2-1; TRBD1 matches at 7 bases. This CDR3 comprises 13 residues. The V gene's germline CDR1 is SGDLS and CDR2 YYNGEE. V gave up 7 bases and J gave up 4 bases; unmatched junction bases: 5. The CDR3 protein is CASGSGGYNEQFF. The CDR3 coding sequence is TGTGCCAGCGGTTCAGGGGGATACAATGAGCAGTTCTTC.

This sequence joins TRBV4-1 and TRBJ2-1; D gene unclear. The germline V gene encodes CDR1 MGHRA and CDR2 YSYEKL. V dropped 1 base and J dropped 7 bases, with 5 bases sitting between them. The CDR3 is 12 residues long. The CDR3 sequence: CASSQGINEQFF. In DNA, the CDR3 is TGCGCCAGCAGCCAAGGAATTAATGAGCAGTTCTTC.

V gene TRBV4-2 combines with J gene TRBJ1-4; tentative D call: TRBD1 (5 bases). There are 15 residues in the CDR3. Trimming pared 0 bases from V and 7 bases from J, leaving 12 bases between. Germline V CDR1 and CDR2: LGHNA, YNFKEQ. CDR3 bases: TGTGCCAGCAGCCAAGAAAATGGGGCTGGTGAAAAACTGTTTTTT. Amino acids: CASSQENGAGEKLFF.

This sequence joins TRBV11-2 and TRBJ2-5; the D is unclear. Trimming pared 5 bases from V and 2 bases from J, leaving 9 bases between. Germline V gene data show CDR1 as SGHAT and CDR2 as FQNNGV. The CDR3 is made up of 13 amino acids. The CDR3 region is CASSPPKQETQYF. For the CDR3, the DNA is TGTGCCAGCAGCCCTCCCAAGCAAGAGACCCAGTACTTC.

This clone was recorded only once. The rearrangement links TRBV4-1 to TRBJ1-5; 10 positions agree with TRBD1. Germline lookup yields CDR1 MGHRA and CDR2 YSYEKL. Trimming at V came to 4 bases and at J to 5 bases, leaving 8 bases not matched to a gene. This CDR3 is built from 16 residues. CDR3: CASSRQGAGDHQPQHF. The CDR3 nucleotides are TGCGCCAGCAGCCGACAGGGGGCCGGCGACCATCAGCCCCAGCATTTT.

The V gene is TRBV28, the J gene TRBJ2-2, with 7 positions matching TRBD2. CDR1 is MDHEN and CDR2 is SYDVKM in the germline V gene. This CDR3 is 16 amino acids long. Unmatched junction bases numbered 7, after V lost 6 bases and J lost 0 bases. The CDR3 sequence is CASRRIAGANTGELFF. The CDR3 DNA sequence: TGTGCCAGCAGACGCATAGCGGGTGCGAACACCGGGGAGCTGTTTTTT.

The chain uses TRBV19 and TRBJ2-5, with 8 bases aligning to TRBD1. Per germline, CDR1 LNHDA and CDR2 SQIVND (reference sequence). The CDR3 totals 17 residues. Unmatched junction bases numbered 20, after V lost 7 bases and J lost 7 bases. CDR3 sequence: CASTSMEGDRSVGTQYF. CDR3 coding DNA: TGTGCCAGTACCTCAATGGAGGGGGACAGGTCGGTCGGGACCCAGTACTTC.

This sequence joins TRBV11-2 and TRBJ2-1, with 7 positions matching TRBD2. The trim removed 8 bases at V and 10 bases at J, leaving 2 bases unmatched. The CDR3 is made up of 10 amino acids. Germline lookup yields CDR1 SGHAT and CDR2 FQNNGV. CDR3 sequence (DNA): TGTGCCAGCTTGGGAGGGGAGCAGTTCTTC. Its translation: CASLGGEQFF.

V usage is TRBV7-9 and J usage is TRBJ2-4, with D tentatively TRBD1 (5 bases). Trimming took off 1 base at V and 0 bases at J, with 10 bases between the two ends. The CDR3 runs 16 residues. From germline, CDR1 is SEHNR and CDR2 FQNEAQ (reference sequence). CDR3 coding DNA: TGTGCCAGCAGCTTAGGCAGGGTCCTAGCCAAAAACATTCAGTACTTC. Its translation: CASSLGRVLAKNIQYF.

This clone was counted once. The chain joins TRBV5-1 to TRBJ1-1, with D perhaps matching TRBD1 (6 bases). The germline V and J ends were trimmed by 1 base and 5 bases, with 12 bases remaining between them. There are 14 residues in the CDR3. Germline-derived CDR1 and CDR2 are SGHRS and YFSETQ. The CDR3 coding sequence is TGCGCCAGCAGCTTGTCACAGGGTAGGACTGAAGCTTTCTTT. It yields the protein CASSLSQGRTEAFF. The full variable domain, completed using reference TRBV5-1 and TRBJ1-1, is KAGVTQTPRYLIKTRGQQVTLSCSPISGHRSVSWYQQTPGQGLQFLFEYFSETQRNKGNFPGRFSGRQFSNSRSEMNVSTLELGDSALYLCASSLSQGRTEAFFGQGTRLTVV.

The chain is built from TRBV10-2 and TRBJ1-5, with D perhaps TRBD1 (6 bases). Germline-derived CDR1 and CDR2 are WSHSY and SAAADI. The CDR3 is 14 residues long. V lost 2 bases, J lost 6 bases, and 11 bases lay in between. The CDR3 region has the DNA TGCGCCAGCAGTGAGGAACAGGGAGGTCAGCCCCAGCATTTT. As protein: CASSEEQGGQPQHF.

Regarding this clone: Other DNA sequences in the same sample also yield this CDR3. The CDR3 region has the DNA TGTGCCAGCAGTTGGGAGGGGAACACTGAAGCTTTCTTT. It encodes CASSWEGNTEAFF. This rearrangement joins TRBV2 to TRBJ1-1, with unresolved D. CDR1 is SNHLY and CDR2 is FYNNEI in the germline V gene. V was clipped by 5 bases and J by 1 base, with 8 bases between them. CDR3 length: 13 residues.

The chain recombines TRBV2 with TRBJ2-5, with TRBD2 as a possible D gene (7 bases). Per germline, CDR1 SNHLY and CDR2 FYNNEI. There are 15 residues in the CDR3. Trimming cost V 6 bases and J 2 bases, with 16 bases left between them. CDR3 sequence reads: CASRGRGARQETQYF. CDR3 sequence (DNA): TGTGCCAGCAGGGGCCGGGGGGCGAGGCAAGAGACCCAGTACTTC.

This chain joins TRBV5-1 and TRBJ2-7, with 10 bases lining up with TRBD1. With 4 bases clipped from V and 4 bases from J, the junction kept 11 bases outside the gene matches. Looked up from germline, CDR1 is SGHRS and CDR2 is YFSETQ. The CDR3 consists of 16 residues. Here the CDR3 DNA reads TGCGCCAGCAGCCCCCTTTCGACAGGGGGCGGGTACGAGCAGTACTTC. It codes for CASSPLSTGGGYEQYF.

This clone was seen a single time. This CDR3 is CASLTAGPPYEQYF. In DNA form, the CDR3 reads TGTGCCAGCCTAACAGCAGGGCCCCCTTACGAGCAGTACTTC. The V gene is TRBV27, the J gene TRBJ2-7, with TRBD1 as a possible D gene (5 bases). Germline CDR1 and CDR2: MNHEY and SMNVEV (reference sequence). This CDR3 contains 14 residues. Trimming cost V 8 bases and J 4 bases, with 18 bases left between them.

The genes are TRBV19 and TRBJ1-5, with D unresolved. The germline V gene has CDR1 LNHDA and CDR2 SQIVND (reference sequence). CDR3 length: 19 amino acids. The ends were cut back, 8 bases at V and 0 bases at J, with 26 bases in the middle. Written as DNA, the CDR3 is TGTGCCAGTTCTAGGTCGGGATTAATCTTAGTCAGTAGCAATCAGCCCCAGCATTTT. Residues: CASSRSGLILVSSNQPQHF.